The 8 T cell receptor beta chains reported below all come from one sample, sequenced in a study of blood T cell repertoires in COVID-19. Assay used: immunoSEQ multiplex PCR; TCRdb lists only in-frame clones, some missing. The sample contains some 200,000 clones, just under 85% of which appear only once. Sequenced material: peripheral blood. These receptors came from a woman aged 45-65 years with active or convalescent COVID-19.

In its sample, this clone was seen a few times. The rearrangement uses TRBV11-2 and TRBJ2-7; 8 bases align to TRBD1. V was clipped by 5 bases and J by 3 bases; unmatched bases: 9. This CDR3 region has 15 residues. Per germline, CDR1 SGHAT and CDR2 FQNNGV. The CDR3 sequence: CASSENQGALYEQYF. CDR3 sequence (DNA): TGTGCCAGCAGCGAAAACCAGGGGGCCCTCTACGAGCAGTACTTC.

The CDR3 region has the DNA TGTGCCAGCAGCACCGGACAATCTGGAAACACCATATATTTT. Translation: CASSTGQSGNTIYF. V usage is TRBV5-6 and J usage is TRBJ1-3; tentative D call: TRBD1 (5 bases). Deletions cut 4 bases from V and 1 base from J, with 9 bases between. The CDR3 consists of 14 residues. In germline, CDR1 is SGHDT, CDR2 YYEEEE.

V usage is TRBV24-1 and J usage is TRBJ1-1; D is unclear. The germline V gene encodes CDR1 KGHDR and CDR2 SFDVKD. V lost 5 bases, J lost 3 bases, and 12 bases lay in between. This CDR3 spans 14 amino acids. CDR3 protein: CATSAPAVDTEAFF. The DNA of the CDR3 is TGTGCCACCAGTGCCCCGGCGGTCGACACTGAAGCTTTCTTT.

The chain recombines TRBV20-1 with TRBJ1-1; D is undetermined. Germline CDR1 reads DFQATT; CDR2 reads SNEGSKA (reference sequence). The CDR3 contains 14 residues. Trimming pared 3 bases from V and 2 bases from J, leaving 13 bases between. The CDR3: CSASSTAGNTEAFF. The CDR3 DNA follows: TGCAGTGCTAGTTCAACAGCGGGAAACACTGAAGCTTTCTTT.

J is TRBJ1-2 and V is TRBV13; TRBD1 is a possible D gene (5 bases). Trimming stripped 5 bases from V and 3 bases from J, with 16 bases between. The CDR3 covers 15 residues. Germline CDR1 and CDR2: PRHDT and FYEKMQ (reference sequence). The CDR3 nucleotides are TGTGCCAGCAGCCACTCGGCGGGGACCTACTATGGCTACACCTTC. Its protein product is CASSHSAGTYYGYTF. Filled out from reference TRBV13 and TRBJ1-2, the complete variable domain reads AAGVIQSPRHLIKEKRETATLKCYPIPRHDTVYWYQQGPGQDPQFLISFYEKMQSDKGSIPDRFSAQQFSDYHSELNMSSLELGDSALYFCASSHSAGTYYGYTFGSGTRLTVV.

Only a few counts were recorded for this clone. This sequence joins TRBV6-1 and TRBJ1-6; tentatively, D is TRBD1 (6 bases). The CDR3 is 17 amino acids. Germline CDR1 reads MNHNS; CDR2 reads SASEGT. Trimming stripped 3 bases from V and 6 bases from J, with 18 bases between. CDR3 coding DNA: TGTGCCAGCAGTGACGGAATTGGGGGCAGTGTTAATTCACCCCTCCACTTT. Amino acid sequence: CASSDGIGGSVNSPLHF.

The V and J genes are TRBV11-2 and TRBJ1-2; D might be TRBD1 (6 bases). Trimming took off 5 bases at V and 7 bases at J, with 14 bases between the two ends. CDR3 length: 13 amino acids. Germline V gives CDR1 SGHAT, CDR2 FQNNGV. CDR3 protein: CASSPGAGAGYTF. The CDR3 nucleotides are TGTGCCAGCAGCCCTGGGGCAGGGGCTGGCTACACCTTC. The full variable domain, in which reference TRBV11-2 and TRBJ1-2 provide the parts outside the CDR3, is EAGVAQSPRYKIIEKRQSVAFWCNPISGHATLYWYQQILGQGPKLLIQFQNNGVVDDSQLPKDRFSAERLKGVDSTLKIQPAKLEDSAVYLCASSPGAGAGYTFGSGTRLTVV.

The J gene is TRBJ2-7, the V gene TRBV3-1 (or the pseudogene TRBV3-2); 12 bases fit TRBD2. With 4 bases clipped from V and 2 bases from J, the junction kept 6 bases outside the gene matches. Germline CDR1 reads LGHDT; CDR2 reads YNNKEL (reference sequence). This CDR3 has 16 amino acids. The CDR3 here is CASSPGLAGDAYEQYF. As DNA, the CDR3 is TGTGCCAGCAGCCCGGGACTAGCGGGTGATGCCTACGAGCAGTACTTC.